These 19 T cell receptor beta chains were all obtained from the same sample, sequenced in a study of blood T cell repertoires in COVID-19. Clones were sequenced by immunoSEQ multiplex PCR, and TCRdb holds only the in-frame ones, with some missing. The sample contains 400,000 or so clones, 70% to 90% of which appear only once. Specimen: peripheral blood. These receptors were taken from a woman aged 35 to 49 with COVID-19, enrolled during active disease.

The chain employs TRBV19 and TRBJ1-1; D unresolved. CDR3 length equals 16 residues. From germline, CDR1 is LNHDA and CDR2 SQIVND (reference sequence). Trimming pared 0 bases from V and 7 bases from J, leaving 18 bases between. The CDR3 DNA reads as TGTGCCAGTAGTATAGATAACCGGTTCGCTATCGTTGAAGCTTTCTTT. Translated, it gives CASSIDNRFAIVEAFF.

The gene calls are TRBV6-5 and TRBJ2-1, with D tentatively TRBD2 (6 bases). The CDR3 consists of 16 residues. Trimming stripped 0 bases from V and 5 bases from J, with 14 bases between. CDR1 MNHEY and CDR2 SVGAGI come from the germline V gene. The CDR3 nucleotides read TGTGCCAGCAGTTACTCGACCGGGGAGGTTGACAATGAGCAGTTCTTC. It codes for CASSYSTGEVDNEQFF.

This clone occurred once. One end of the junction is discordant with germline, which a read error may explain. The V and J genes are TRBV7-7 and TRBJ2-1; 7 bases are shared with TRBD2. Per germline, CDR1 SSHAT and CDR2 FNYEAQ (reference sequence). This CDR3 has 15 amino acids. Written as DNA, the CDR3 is TGTGCTAGCAGCTTAGGCGCGGGACTATACAATGAGCAGTTCTTC. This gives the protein CASSLGAGLYNEQFF.

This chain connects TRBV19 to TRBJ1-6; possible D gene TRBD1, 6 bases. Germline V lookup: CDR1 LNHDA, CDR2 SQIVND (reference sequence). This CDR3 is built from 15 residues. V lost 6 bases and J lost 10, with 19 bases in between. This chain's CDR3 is CASSTNRVNGSPLHF. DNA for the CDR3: TGTGCCAGTAGCACGAACAGGGTAAATGGCTCACCCCTCCACTTT.

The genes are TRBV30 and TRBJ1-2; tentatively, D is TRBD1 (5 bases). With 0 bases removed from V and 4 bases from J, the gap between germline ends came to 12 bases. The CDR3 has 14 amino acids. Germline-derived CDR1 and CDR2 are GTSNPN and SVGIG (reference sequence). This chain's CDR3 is CAWSVKGSPYGYTF. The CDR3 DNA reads TGTGCCTGGAGTGTAAAGGGGTCCCCCTATGGCTACACCTTC.

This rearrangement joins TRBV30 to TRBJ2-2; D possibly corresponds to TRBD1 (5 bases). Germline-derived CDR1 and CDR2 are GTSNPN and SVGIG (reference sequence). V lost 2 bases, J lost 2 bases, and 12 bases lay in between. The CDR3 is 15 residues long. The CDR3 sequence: CAWSQRGRNTGELFF. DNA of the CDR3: TGTGCCTGGAGTCAAAGGGGCCGAAACACCGGGGAGCTGTTTTTT.

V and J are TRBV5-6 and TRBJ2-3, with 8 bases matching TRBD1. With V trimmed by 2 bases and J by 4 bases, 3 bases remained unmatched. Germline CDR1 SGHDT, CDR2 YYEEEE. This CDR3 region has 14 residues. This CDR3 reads CASSFQGASDTQYF. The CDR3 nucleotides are TGTGCCAGCAGCTTCCAGGGGGCGTCAGATACGCAGTATTTT.

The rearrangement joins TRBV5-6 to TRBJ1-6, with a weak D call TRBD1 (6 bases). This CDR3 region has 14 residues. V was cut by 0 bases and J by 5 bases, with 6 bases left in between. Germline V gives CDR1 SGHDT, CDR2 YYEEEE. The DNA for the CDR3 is TGTGCCAGCAGCTTGGCAGGGGATAATTCACCCCTCCACTTT. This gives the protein CASSLAGDNSPLHF.

The CDR3 nucleotides are TGTGCCAGCAGCCCGTGGGAGGGCGGCACCAACACTGAAGCTTTCTTT. Amino acid sequence: CASSPWEGGTNTEAFF. The V gene is TRBV16, the J gene TRBJ1-1, with D uncertain. The CDR3 has 16 residues. The germline V gene encodes CDR1 KGHSY and CDR2 FQNENV. Deletions cut 4 bases from V and 2 bases from J, with 17 bases between.

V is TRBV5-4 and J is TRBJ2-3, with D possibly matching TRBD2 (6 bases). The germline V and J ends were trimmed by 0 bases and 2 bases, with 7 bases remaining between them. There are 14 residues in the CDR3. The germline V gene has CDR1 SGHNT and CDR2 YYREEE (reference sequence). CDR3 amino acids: CASSLVAVTDTQYF. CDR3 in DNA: TGTGCCAGCAGCTTGGTAGCGGTCACAGATACGCAGTATTTT. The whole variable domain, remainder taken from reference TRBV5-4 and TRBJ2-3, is ETGVTQSPTHLIKTRGQQVTLRCSSQSGHNTVSWYQQALGQGPQFIFQYYREEENGRGNFPPRFSGLQFPNYSSELNVNALELDDSALYLCASSLVAVTDTQYFGPGTRLTVL.

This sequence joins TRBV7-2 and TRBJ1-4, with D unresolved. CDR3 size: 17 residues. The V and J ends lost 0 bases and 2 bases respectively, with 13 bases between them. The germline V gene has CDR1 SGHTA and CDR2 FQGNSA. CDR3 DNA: TGTGCCAGCAGCTTAGCCGGTACACGCGGGACTAATGAAAAACTGTTTTTT. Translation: CASSLAGTRGTNEKLFF.

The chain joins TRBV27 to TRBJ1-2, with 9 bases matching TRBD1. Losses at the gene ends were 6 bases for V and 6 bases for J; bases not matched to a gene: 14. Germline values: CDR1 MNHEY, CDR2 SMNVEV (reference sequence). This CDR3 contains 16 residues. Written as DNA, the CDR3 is TGTGCCAGCAGCCCTACCGACCCGCGACAGGGGGATGGCTACACCTTC. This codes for CASSPTDPRQGDGYTF.

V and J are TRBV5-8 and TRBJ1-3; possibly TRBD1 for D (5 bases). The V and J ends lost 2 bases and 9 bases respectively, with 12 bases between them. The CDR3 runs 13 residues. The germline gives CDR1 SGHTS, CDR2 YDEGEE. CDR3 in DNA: TGTGCCAGCAGCTTATCCGGGGGGGGCACCATATATTTT. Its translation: CASSLSGGGTIYF.

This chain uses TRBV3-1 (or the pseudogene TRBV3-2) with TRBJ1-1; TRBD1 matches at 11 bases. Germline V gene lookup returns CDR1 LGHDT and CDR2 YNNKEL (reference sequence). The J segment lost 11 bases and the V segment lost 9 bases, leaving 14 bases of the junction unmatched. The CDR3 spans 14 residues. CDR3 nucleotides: TGTGCCAGTAGAAATTCTCCGGGACAGGGGGACGCTTTCTTT. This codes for CASRNSPGQGDAFF.

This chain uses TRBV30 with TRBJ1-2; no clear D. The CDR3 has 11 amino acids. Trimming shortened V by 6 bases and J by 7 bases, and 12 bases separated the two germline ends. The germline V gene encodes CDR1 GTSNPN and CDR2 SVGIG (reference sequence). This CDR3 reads CACGGLVGYTF. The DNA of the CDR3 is TGTGCCTGTGGTGGGCTCGTTGGCTACACCTTC.

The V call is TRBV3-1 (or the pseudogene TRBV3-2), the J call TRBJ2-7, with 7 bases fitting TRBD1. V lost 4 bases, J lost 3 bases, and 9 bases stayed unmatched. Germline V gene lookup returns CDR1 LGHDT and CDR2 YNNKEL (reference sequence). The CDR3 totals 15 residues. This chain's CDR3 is CASSLTPRDSYEQYF. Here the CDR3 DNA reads TGTGCCAGCAGCCTGACCCCCAGGGACAGCTACGAGCAGTACTTC.

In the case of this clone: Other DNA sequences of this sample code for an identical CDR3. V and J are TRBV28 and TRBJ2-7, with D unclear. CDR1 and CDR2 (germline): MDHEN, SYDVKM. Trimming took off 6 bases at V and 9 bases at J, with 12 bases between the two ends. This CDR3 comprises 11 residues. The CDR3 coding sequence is TGTGCCAGCAGCCCAAAGTCGGTGCAGTACTTC. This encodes CASSPKSVQYF.

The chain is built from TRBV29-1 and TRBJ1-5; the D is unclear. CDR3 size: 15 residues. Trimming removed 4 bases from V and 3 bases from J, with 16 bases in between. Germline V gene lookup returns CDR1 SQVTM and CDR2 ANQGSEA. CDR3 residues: CSVASGVGFNQPQHF. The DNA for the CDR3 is TGCAGCGTTGCCTCCGGGGTGGGGTTCAATCAGCCCCAGCATTTT.

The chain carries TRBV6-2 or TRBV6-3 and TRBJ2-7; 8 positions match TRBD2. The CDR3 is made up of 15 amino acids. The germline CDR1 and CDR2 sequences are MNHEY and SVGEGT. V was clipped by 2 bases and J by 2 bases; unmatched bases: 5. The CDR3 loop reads CASSYRTSSPYEQYF. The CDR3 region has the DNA TGTGCCAGCAGTTACAGGACTAGCTCGCCCTACGAGCAGTACTTC.